These 15 T cell receptor beta chains share one sample of origin, sequenced in a study of blood T cell repertoires in COVID-19. This table comes from immunoSEQ multiplex PCR, and its TCRdb copy is limited to in-frame clones, with some not included. This table has about 38,000 clones, 74% appearing once. The material sequenced was peripheral blood. Receptor source: a man aged 65 to 85 with COVID-19, enrolled during active disease.

The chain carries TRBV5-1 and TRBJ1-5; no reliable D call. Germline values: CDR1 SGHRS, CDR2 YFSETQ. The V end was cut by 0 bases, the J end by 2 bases, with 6 bases between. CDR3 length: 14 amino acids. CDR3 protein: CASSLAGGNQPQHF. As DNA, the CDR3 is TGCGCCAGCAGCTTGGCCGGGGGCAATCAGCCCCAGCATTTT. Full variable domain (missing parts from reference TRBV5-1 and TRBJ1-5): KAGVTQTPRYLIKTRGQQVTLSCSPISGHRSVSWYQQTPGQGLQFLFEYFSETQRNKGNFPGRFSGRQFSNSRSEMNVSTLELGDSALYLCASSLAGGNQPQHFGDGTRLSIL.

V is TRBV30 and J is TRBJ2-1; TRBD2 agrees at 12 bases. This CDR3 region has 14 residues. Trimming took 4 bases from V and 6 from J; bases not matched to a gene: 4. Germline CDR1 and CDR2: GTSNPN and SVGIG (reference sequence). This CDR3 is CAWKASGRANEQFF. CDR3 DNA sequence: TGTGCCTGGAAGGCTAGCGGGAGGGCCAATGAGCAGTTCTTC.

The rearrangement joins TRBV5-1 to TRBJ2-3; unclear D gene. V gave up 2 bases and J gave up 0 bases, with 10 bases separating them. The germline V gene encodes CDR1 SGHRS and CDR2 YFSETQ. The CDR3 spans 15 residues. The DNA of the CDR3 is TGCGCCAGCAGCTTCGGCAGGTCTAGCACAGATACGCAGTATTTT. It codes for CASSFGRSSTDTQYF.

The chain employs TRBV4-1 and TRBJ2-1; 11 bases align to TRBD2. The CDR3 runs 18 residues. V lost 4 bases and J lost 1; bases outside the gene matches: 9. The V gene's germline CDR1 is MGHRA and CDR2 YSYEKL. The CDR3 protein is CASSRTTSGIGSYNEQFF. The CDR3 DNA sequence: TGCGCCAGCAGCCGTACGACTAGCGGGATTGGGTCCTACAATGAGCAGTTCTTC.

This clone occurred a few times. The rearrangement links TRBV4-2 to TRBJ2-2; possible D gene TRBD1, 5 bases. Trimming shortened V by 0 bases and J by 6 bases, and 14 bases separated the two germline ends. The germline V gene has CDR1 LGHNA and CDR2 YNFKEQ. The CDR3 runs 16 residues. CDR3 nucleotides: TGTGCCAGCAGCCAAGATCAGGGCGATGGGGCCGGGGAGCTGTTTTTT. Translated: CASSQDQGDGAGELFF.

This chain connects TRBV5-1 to TRBJ1-2; 8 bases fit TRBD1. Per germline, CDR1 SGHRS and CDR2 YFSETQ. V lost 3 bases, J lost 4 bases, and 5 bases stayed unmatched. The CDR3 has 14 residues. The CDR3 nucleotides read TGCGCCAGCAGCTACTGGACAGGGCCCTATGGCTACACCTTC. Its translation is CASSYWTGPYGYTF.

In its sample, this clone was seen once. The gene calls are TRBV30 and TRBJ1-3, with a tentative D call TRBD1 (6 bases). Trimming stripped 5 bases from V and 2 bases from J, with 13 bases between. CDR3 length equals 14 residues. CDR1 and CDR2 (germline): GTSNPN, SVGIG (reference sequence). The DNA for the CDR3 is TGTGCCTGGGAAAAACAGGGAGCTGGAAACACCATATATTTT. This gives the protein CAWEKQGAGNTIYF.

The rearrangement joins TRBV6-1 to TRBJ1-6; D ambiguous. Germline-derived CDR1 and CDR2 are MNHNS and SASEGT. The germline V and J ends were trimmed by 2 bases and 14 bases, with 25 bases remaining between them. The CDR3 sequence is 17 residues long. CDR3 sequence: CASSEYSLPSPNAALHF. The CDR3 region has the DNA TGTGCCAGCAGTGAATATAGTTTGCCGTCTCCCAATGCGGCCCTCCACTTT.

In this sample, this clone turned up a few times. This chain uses TRBV7-9 with TRBJ1-1; 11 nucleotides agree with TRBD1. The length of the CDR3 is 19 residues. From germline, CDR1 is SEHNR and CDR2 FQNEAQ (reference sequence). V trimming: 4 bases; J trimming: 4 bases; junction bases outside the gene matches: 17. The CDR3 loop is CASSYGGRTGGGQFTEAFF. CDR3 nucleotides: TGTGCCAGCAGCTATGGTGGCCGGACAGGGGGCGGACAATTCACTGAAGCTTTCTTT.

This sequence joins TRBV27 and TRBJ1-5; D gene uncertain. The germline gives CDR1 MNHEY, CDR2 SMNVEV (reference sequence). The ends were cut back, 2 bases at V and 0 bases at J, with 11 bases in the middle. The CDR3 length is 16 residues. CDR3 sequence: CASSLGPPYSNQPQHF. DNA for the CDR3: TGTGCCAGCAGTTTAGGTCCCCCCTATAGCAATCAGCCCCAGCATTTT.

This chain joins TRBV7-2 and TRBJ2-2; weak D call: TRBD1 (5 bases). CDR1 SGHTA and CDR2 FQGNSA come from the germline V gene. CDR3 length: 17 amino acids. The V and J ends lost 2 bases and 0 bases respectively, with 13 bases between them. Here the CDR3 reads CASSLFIGATNTGELFF. CDR3 DNA: TGTGCCAGCAGCTTATTCATTGGGGCTACGAACACCGGGGAGCTGTTTTTT.

The chain carries TRBV9 and TRBJ1-2; 7 bases are a match to TRBD1. V dropped 3 bases and J dropped 0; count of bases not matched to a gene: 2. Germline CDR1 is SGDLS and CDR2 is YYNGEE. This CDR3 spans 14 amino acids. CDR3 region: CASSGDRANYGYTF. The CDR3 DNA sequence: TGTGCCAGCAGCGGAGACAGGGCTAACTATGGCTACACCTTC.

This chain connects TRBV6-5 to TRBJ2-3; D perhaps matches TRBD1 (5 bases). Germline V gene data show CDR1 as MNHEY and CDR2 as SVGAGI. The CDR3 spans 14 residues. V lost 7 bases and J lost 3, with 14 bases in between. This CDR3 is CASKKQGLTDTQYF. CDR3 sequence (DNA): TGTGCCAGCAAGAAGCAGGGTTTGACAGATACGCAGTATTTT.

This clone appeared a single time. This chain links TRBV19 with TRBJ1-2; no clear D gene. Trimming shortened V by 3 bases and J by 1 base, and 9 bases separated the two germline ends. Germline V gives CDR1 LNHDA, CDR2 SQIVND (reference sequence). The CDR3 runs 14 residues. In DNA form, the CDR3 reads TGTGCCAGTAGTATTTCGTCGGGTAACTATGGCTACACCTTC. Translated: CASSISSGNYGYTF.

The chain couples TRBV19 to TRBJ1-1; D is undetermined. Germline V gives CDR1 LNHDA, CDR2 SQIVND (reference sequence). The CDR3 runs to 13 residues. Deletions cut 3 bases from V and 0 bases from J, with 5 bases between. Here the CDR3 reads CASSISLNTEAFF. CDR3 DNA sequence: TGTGCCAGTAGTATTTCCTTGAACACTGAAGCTTTCTTT.